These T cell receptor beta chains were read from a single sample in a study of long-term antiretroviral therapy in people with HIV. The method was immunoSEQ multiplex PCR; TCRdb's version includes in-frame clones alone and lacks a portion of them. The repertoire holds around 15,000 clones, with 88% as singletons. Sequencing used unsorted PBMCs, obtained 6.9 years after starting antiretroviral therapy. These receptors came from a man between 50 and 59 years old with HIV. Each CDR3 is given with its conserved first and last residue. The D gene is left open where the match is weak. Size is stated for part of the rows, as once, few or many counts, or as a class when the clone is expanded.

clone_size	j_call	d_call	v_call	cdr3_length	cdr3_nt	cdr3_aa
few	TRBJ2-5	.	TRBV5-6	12	TGTGCCAGCAGCTTGCCCCAGGGGAGGGCGTACTTC	CASSLPQGRAYF
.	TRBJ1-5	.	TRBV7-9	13	TGTGCCAGCAGCCTGCAGAGCAATCAGCCCCAGCATTTT	CASSLQSNQPQHF
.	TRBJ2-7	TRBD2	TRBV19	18	TGTGCCAGTAGTATGGCCCCCTTAGCGGGAGGGCCAATATACGAGCAGTACTTC	CASSMAPLAGGPIYEQYF
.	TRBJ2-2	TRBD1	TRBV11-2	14	TGTGCCAGCAGCCTCGGACAGGGGTTCGGGGAGCTGTTTTTT	CASSLGQGFGELFF
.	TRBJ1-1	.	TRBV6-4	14	TGTGCCAGCAGCCTAACCGCCAGGGGCACTGAAGCTTTCTTT	CASSLTARGTEAFF
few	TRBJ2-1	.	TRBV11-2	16	TGTGCCAGCAGCCCCCCCATGGCGGGCGACTACAATGAGCAGTTCTTC	CASSPPMAGDYNEQFF
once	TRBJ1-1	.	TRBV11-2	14	TGTGCCAGCAGCTTAGAGTACATGAACACTGAAGCTTTCTTT	CASSLEYMNTEAFF
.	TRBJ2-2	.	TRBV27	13	TGTGCCAGCAGTTTATCGCGTGCCGGGGAGCTGTTTTTT	CASSLSRAGELFF
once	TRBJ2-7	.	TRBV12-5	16	TGTGCTAGTGGTTTGGTACTTGGATTGGGGCCCTACGAGCAGTACTTC	CASGLVLGLGPYEQYF
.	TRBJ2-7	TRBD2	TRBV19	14	TGTGCCAGTAGTATTGGACTAGCGGACTACGAGCAGTACTTC	CASSIGLADYEQYF
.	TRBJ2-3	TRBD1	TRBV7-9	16	TGTGCCAGCAGCCCAGGGACAGCAACTTTCACAGATACGCAGTATTTT	CASSPGTATFTDTQYF
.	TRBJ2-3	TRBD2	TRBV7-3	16	TGTGCCAGCAGCTTAATCGGGAGGGCCGGGACAGATACGCAGTATTTT	CASSLIGRAGTDTQYF
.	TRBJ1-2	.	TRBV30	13	TGTGCCTGGACTCAGGGAAGTAACTATGGCTACACCTTC	CAWTQGSNYGYTF
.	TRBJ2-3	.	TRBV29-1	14	TGCAGCGTTGAAGATCCCACCCGCGCAGATACGCAGTATTTT	CSVEDPTRADTQYF
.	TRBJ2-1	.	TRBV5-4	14	TGTGCCAGCAGCTTGGAAACCTTTGATAATGAGCAGTTCTTC	CASSLETFDNEQFF
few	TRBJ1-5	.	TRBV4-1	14	TGCGCCAGCAGCCAAGTACAGGGAAATCAGCCCCAGCATTTT	CASSQVQGNQPQHF
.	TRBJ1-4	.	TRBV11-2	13	TGTGCCAGCAGCTTAGTTCTAAGTGAAAAACTGTTTTTT	CASSLVLSEKLFF
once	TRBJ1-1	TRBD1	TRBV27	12	TGTGCCAGCATCCTACTGACAGGGGAAGCTTTCTTT	CASILLTGEAFF
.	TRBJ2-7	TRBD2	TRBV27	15	TGTGCCAGCAGTTTATCTGGCGGGAGTCCGTACGAGCAGTACTTC	CASSLSGGSPYEQYF
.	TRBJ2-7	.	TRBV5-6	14	TGTGCCAGCAGCTTGGGAGTCGGCAACTACGAGCAGTACTTC	CASSLGVGNYEQYF
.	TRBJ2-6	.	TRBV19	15	TGTGCCAGTACGATAGCCAGCTCTGGGGCCAACGTCCTGACTTTC	CASTIASSGANVLTF
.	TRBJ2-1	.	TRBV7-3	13	TGTGCCAGCAGCCAACGCTCCTACAATGAGCAGTTCTTC	CASSQRSYNEQFF
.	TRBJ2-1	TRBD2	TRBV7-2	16	TGTGCCAGCAGCTTAAACAGCGGGAGGGCCAACAATGAGCAGTTCTTC	CASSLNSGRANNEQFF
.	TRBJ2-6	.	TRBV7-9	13	TGTGCCAGCAGGCGAACTGGGGCCAACGTCCTGACTTTC	CASRRTGANVLTF
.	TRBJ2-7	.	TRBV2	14	TGTGCCAGCAGTGCGAATAGCGGCGGCTACGAGCAGTACTTC	CASSANSGGYEQYF
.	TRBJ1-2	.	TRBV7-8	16	TGTGCCAGCAGCTTAGGGGTGGCAGGATCCAACTATGGCTACACCTTC	CASSLGVAGSNYGYTF
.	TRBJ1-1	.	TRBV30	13	TGTGCCTGGAGTATCGCACCCGACACTGAAGCTTTCTTT	CAWSIAPDTEAFF
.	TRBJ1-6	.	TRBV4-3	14	TGCGCCAGCAGCCAGGGGGCCAATAATTCACCCCTCCACTTT	CASSQGANNSPLHF
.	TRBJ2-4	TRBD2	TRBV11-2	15	TGTGCCAGCAGCCAGACTAGCGGGAGGTTTAACATTCAGTACTTC	CASSQTSGRFNIQYF
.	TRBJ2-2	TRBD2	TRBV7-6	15	TGTGCCAGCAGCTTAGTAGCGGGAGGCACCGGGGAGCTGTTTTTT	CASSLVAGGTGELFF
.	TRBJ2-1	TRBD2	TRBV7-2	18	TGTGCCAGCACACCCCGGACTAGCGGGAGGAGCTCCTACAATGAGCAGTTCTTC	CASTPRTSGRSSYNEQFF
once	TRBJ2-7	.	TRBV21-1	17	TGTGCCAGCAGCAAATTCGGGCCCCACAGGGTTCCCTACGAGCAGTACTTC	CASSKFGPHRVPYEQYF
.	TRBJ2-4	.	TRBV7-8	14	TGTGCCAGCAGCCCTCGACAGGTCGGGGACATTCAGTACTTC	CASSPRQVGDIQYF
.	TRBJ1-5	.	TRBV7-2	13	TGTGCCAGCGGGTTTACGTCCCGTCAGCCCCAGCATTTT	CASGFTSRQPQHF
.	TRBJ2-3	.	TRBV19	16	TGTGCCAGTAGTATTCCACTTAGCCCTAGCACAGATACGCAGTATTTT	CASSIPLSPSTDTQYF
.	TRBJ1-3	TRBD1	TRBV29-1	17	TGCAGCGTTGAAGAACCTAGGACAGGGCACTCCGGAAACACCATATATTTT	CSVEEPRTGHSGNTIYF